This T cell receptor beta chain was sequenced during a study of cytomegalovirus exposure and HLA in healthy donors. Sequencing was performed with immunoSEQ multiplex PCR; in TCRdb, only in-frame clones are kept and a portion is missing. The repertoire consists of more than 90,000 clones, with approximately 91% occurring once and the leading ten covering about 4.4%. From germline, CDR1 is LNHNV and CDR2 YYDKDF (reference sequence). The CDR3 totals 14 residues. Trimming took off 5 bases at V and 7 bases at J, with 14 bases between the two ends. The receptor was derived from a man younger than 35 in good health and CMV-seropositive. Sequencing input: PBMCs. The chain combines TRBV15 with TRBJ1-4; no clear D. The CDR3 DNA sequence: TGTGCCACCAGCCCGGCCCGGGAAGGTGAAAAACTGTTTTTT. It yields the protein CATSPAREGEKLFF. Full variable domain (rest looked up from reference TRBV15 and TRBJ1-4): DAMVIQNPRYQVTQFGKPVTLSCSQTLNHNVMYWYQQKSSQAPKLLFHYYDKDFNNEADTPDNFQSRRPNTSFCFLDIRSPGLGDTAMYLCATSPAREGEKLFFGSGTQLSVL.